This T cell receptor beta chain is from a study of control samples from healthy donors and cancer patients. Using immunoSEQ multiplex PCR, the repertoire was profiled, and TCRdb retains in-frame clones only, with some absent. The sample shows 150,000 to 200,000 clones, 90% to 95% of them seen only once. Per the germline V gene, CDR1 is MGHDK and CDR2 is SYGVNS. This CDR3 has 13 residues. V dropped 4 bases and J dropped 8 bases, with 14 bases sitting between them. The specimen sequenced was blood. This receptor was identified in a young man in good health. This rearrangement joins TRBV25-1 to TRBJ1-1; no firm D call. The CDR3 DNA sequence: TGTGCCAGCAGTGCCCGGGCCCTCCAGGAAGCTTTCTTT. Translating it yields CASSARALQEAFF. Filled out from reference TRBV25-1 and TRBJ1-1, the complete variable domain reads EADIYQTPRYLVIGTGKKITLECSQTMGHDKMYWYQQDPGMELHLIHYSYGVNSTEKGDLSSESTVSRIRTEHFPLTLESARPSHTSQYLCASSARALQEAFFGQGTRLTVV.